This TCR beta chain was sequenced in a study of cytomegalovirus exposure and HLA in healthy donors. This CDR3 spans 15 amino acids. The trim removed 5 bases at V and 6 bases at J, leaving 10 bases unmatched. CDR1 SGHVS and CDR2 FNYEAQ come from the germline V gene. This PCR relied on a set of 60 Vbeta primers and 13 Jbeta primers. Only in-frame clones appear in the TCRdb table, and some are missing; sequencing was by immunoSEQ multiplex PCR. Here the sample spans around 150,000 clones, roughly 70% being singletons. Source material: PBMCs. This sequence was found in a male donor in good health and CMV-seronegative. The gene calls are TRBV7-6 and TRBJ2-1; 7 nucleotides match TRBD1. The CDR3 spells CASSRTGSLVNEQFF. Written as DNA, the CDR3 is TGTGCCAGCAGCAGGACAGGATCCCTCGTCAATGAGCAGTTCTTC.